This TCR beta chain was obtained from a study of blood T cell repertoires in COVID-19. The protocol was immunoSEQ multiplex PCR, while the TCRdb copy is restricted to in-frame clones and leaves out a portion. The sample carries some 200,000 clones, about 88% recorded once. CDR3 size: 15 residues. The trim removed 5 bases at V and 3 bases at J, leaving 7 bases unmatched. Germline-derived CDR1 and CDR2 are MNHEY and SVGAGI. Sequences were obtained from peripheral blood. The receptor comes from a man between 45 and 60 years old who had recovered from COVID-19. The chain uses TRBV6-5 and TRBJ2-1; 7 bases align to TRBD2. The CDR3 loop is CASSLSGAGYNEQFF. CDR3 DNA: TGTGCCAGCAGTCTAAGCGGGGCGGGCTACAATGAGCAGTTCTTC.